The entry that follows covers one T cell receptor (beta chain) sequence. The antigen it binds to is not known. There are no base qualities to consult, and no much larger clone falls within one base. The library was built by means of the immunoSEQ multiplex PCR assay. TCRdb stores this immuneACCESS table with in-frame sequences only. Part of the clones is absent; in the studies checked, under half of the shortfall reflects unresolved V genes, and no reason is known for the rest. Across this sample there are around 59,000 clones, with about 80% seen only once. The ten largest clones capture 3.5% to 4.5% of the sample. The CDR3, from cysteine to phenylalanine, totals 15 residues. The only DNA kept is the CDR3, 45 bases in frame from the first base. The germline V gene sets CDR1 to SGHDT and CDR2 to YYEEEE. At the junction V is shortened by 6 bases and J by 7 bases, with 22 bases in between. This specimen belongs to a study of radiotherapy plus CTLA-4 blockade in lung cancer listed by TCRdb under 2018. In the study overall: Objective responses were observed in approximately 19% of enrolled patients, and disease control was achieved in 30% to 40%. What the authors observed across the whole study: The strongest predictors of response were reported to be early dynamic shifts in blood T cell clones along with a rise in serum interferon-beta following radiation. After treatment with radiotherapy and ipilimumab, TCR clones that originated in tumors expanded in peripheral blood.

The study evaluated CTLA-4 blockade (ipilimumab) given together with focal radiation therapy in patients who had chemo-refractory metastatic non-small-cell lung cancer. Source: peripheral blood, taken from a patient treated with radiotherapy plus ipilimumab. The chain joins TRBV5-6 to TRBJ1-2; a tentative D match to TRBD1 spans 6 bases. The TCR sequence derives from a human donor with non-small cell lung cancer who had a partial response to radiotherapy plus ipilimumab. CDR3 reads: CASTQSGTGNSGYTF. The DNA sequence is as follows: TGTGCCAGCACCCAATCCGGAACAGGGAATTCTGGCTACACCTTC.